The T cell receptor beta chain described here comes from a study of blood T cell repertoires in COVID-19. Study context: Nucleic acid was either cDNA or gDNA, and it came from T cells, B-cell-depleted T cells, or PBMCs.

Germline trimming cut 1 base from V and 2 bases from J; bases unmatched to any gene: 5. Germline CDR1 is SGHRS and CDR2 is YFSETQ. The CDR3 is 15 amino acids. Per the original methods: By means of reference gene primer amplification, nucleated cell counts were estimated. The method was immunoSEQ multiplex PCR; TCRdb's version includes in-frame clones alone and lacks a portion of them. V and J calls and clone size are copied from that table; D and trimming were computed from the DNA. The sample carries some 44,000 clones, about nine tenths recorded once. The sequencing sample was made of peripheral blood. This TCR was recovered from a man between 60 and 75 years old with active COVID-19. This chain connects TRBV5-1 to TRBJ2-7, with 8 bases aligning to TRBD2. CDR3 loop: CASSLREGGTYEQYF. The CDR3 coding sequence is TGCGCCAGCAGCTTGCGGGAGGGAGGGACCTACGAGCAGTACTTC.